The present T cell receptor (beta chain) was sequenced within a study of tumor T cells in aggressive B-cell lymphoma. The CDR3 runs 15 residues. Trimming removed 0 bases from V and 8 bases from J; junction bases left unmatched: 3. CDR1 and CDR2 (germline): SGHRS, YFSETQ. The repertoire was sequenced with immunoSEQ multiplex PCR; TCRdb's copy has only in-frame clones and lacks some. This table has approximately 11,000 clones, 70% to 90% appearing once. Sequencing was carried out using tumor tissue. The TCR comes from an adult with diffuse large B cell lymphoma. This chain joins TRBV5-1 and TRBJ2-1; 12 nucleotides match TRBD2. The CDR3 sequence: CASSLVSSGGDEQFF. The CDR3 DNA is TGCGCCAGCAGCTTGGTGTCTAGCGGGGGGGATGAGCAGTTCTTC.